Sequencing of this T cell receptor (beta chain) was carried out in a study of blood T cell repertoires in COVID-19. At the level of the study: COVID-19 samples collected from the United States, Italy and Spain covered acute and convalescent phases. The cDNA or gDNA used as material had been derived from T cells, B-cell-depleted T cells, or PBMCs.

In the source study's methods: Researchers report that nucleated cell counts were estimated from reference gene primer amplification. The repertoire was sequenced with immunoSEQ multiplex PCR; TCRdb's copy has only in-frame clones and lacks some. V and J calls and clone size are as listed in that table; D and trimming were resolved from the DNA. The sample has roughly 70,000 clones; around nine tenths are singletons. V lost 6 bases, J lost 3 bases, and 17 bases stayed unmatched. This CDR3 has 18 amino acids. Germline CDR1 and CDR2: LNHDA and SQIVND (reference sequence). The gene calls are TRBV19 and TRBJ1-5, with 7 positions matching TRBD1. Source material: peripheral blood. The clonotype originates from a human donor in a cohort sampled during active COVID-19. Here the CDR3 reads CASSLNRGLNEANQPQHF. CDR3 in DNA: TGTGCCAGTAGCCTTAACAGGGGCCTAAACGAGGCCAATCAGCCCCAGCATTTT.